This T cell receptor beta chain was documented in a study of cytomegalovirus exposure and HLA in healthy donors. Regarding the study as a whole: With later analysis, a missense DCLRE1C variant became linked to TCR beta V- and J-gene trimming. The classifier reportedly diagnosed cytomegalovirus status with high sensitivity and specificity. TCR beta sequences reportedly predicted most subjects' HLA-A and HLA-B alleles accurately.

Trimming removed 3 bases from V and 3 bases from J, with 18 bases in between. Germline loops: CDR1 SGDLS, CDR2 YYNGEE. CDR3 length: 16 amino acids. The PCR used 60 Vbeta and 13 Jbeta primers. Authors' analysis steps: Approximately 86 million unique TCR beta chains, roughly 12 million shared, were counted in a later analysis. TCRdb's copy holds only in-frame clones and misses some; the assay was immunoSEQ multiplex PCR. D and trimming come from the DNA, and the V and J calls and clone size come from that table. This table holds 90,000 to 130,000 clones. To note about this clone: Its target is not known.

The gene calls are TRBV9 and TRBJ1-1; tentative D call: TRBD1 (5 bases). Sequencing used PBMCs. This TCR was sampled from a middle-aged man in good health and CMV-seropositive. The CDR3 here is CASSDNPGRGDTEAFF. The CDR3 nucleotides are TGTGCCAGCAGCGACAACCCCGGACGGGGGGACACTGAAGCTTTCTTT. Based on the CDR3 plus reference TRBV9 and TRBJ1-1, the full variable domain is DSGVTQTPKHLITATGQRVTLRCSPRSGDLSVYWYQQSLDQGLQFLIQYYNGEERAKGNILERFSAQQFPDLHSELNLSSLELGDSALYFCASSDNPGRGDTEAFFGQGTRLTVV.